A selection of T cell receptor beta chains follows, all from one sample in a study of T-cell memory formation after mild COVID-19. In TCRdb, the 5' RACE reads were re-called with MiXCR into one record per CDR3 protein. Found here are fewer than 700,000 distinct CDR3 sequences, more than 15% of them singletons; the top ten hold approximately 12%. Sequencing was done on a sample of PBMCs or a T cell subset sorted from them (not recorded which). The receptors originated from an adult woman who had mild COVID-19 (a few samples of this study predate the infection). Cell type and time point are not known. Both conserved end residues are part of each CDR3. The D gene is left open where the match is weak. The size entry is marked missing in some rows and otherwise reads once, few, many or a size class.

D | size | J | V | DNA | CDR3
. | . | TRBJ1-1 | TRBV6-1 | TGTGCCAGCAGTGAAGTAGAGAGGACTGAAGCTTTCTTT | CASSEVERTEAFF
TRBD1 | . | TRBJ1-1 | TRBV14 | TGTGCCAGCAGCTCTACGACAGGGCAGTTCTCGGGGGCTTTCTTT | CASSSTTGQFSGAFF
. | few | TRBJ1-4 | TRBV12-3/TRBV12-4 | TGTGCCAGCAGTCCCCAGGGTTCCCGGCATGAAAAACTGTTTTTT | CASSPQGSRHEKLFF
. | few | TRBJ2-7 | TRBV6-5 | TGTGCCACGAGGTTTGCCCCCTACGAGCAGTACTTC | CATRFAPYEQYF
TRBD1 | few | TRBJ1-2 | TRBV9 | TGTGCCAGCAGCGTCGACGACAGGGCTGTGGGTGGCTACACCTTC | CASSVDDRAVGGYTF
TRBD1 | . | TRBJ2-1 | TRBV4-1 | TGCGCCAGCAGCCCGAACAGGGGTCTAACCAATGAGCAGTTCTTC | CASSPNRGLTNEQFF
. | few | TRBJ1-2 | TRBV7-9 | TGTGCCAGCAGGCAGACAGATAACTATGGCTACACCTTC | CASRQTDNYGYTF
. | . | TRBJ1-6 | TRBV3-1 | TGTGCCAGCAGCCAAGTCGAAGGGGCTTCACCCCTCCACTTT | CASSQVEGASPLHF
TRBD1 | few | TRBJ2-5 | TRBV20-1 | TGCAGTGCTAGAATGACAGGGCAAGAGGAGACCCAGTACTTC | CSARMTGQEETQYF
TRBD1 | . | TRBJ1-6 | TRBV7-2 | TGTGCCAGCAGCTCTGCGACAGGGATAGATTCACCCCTCCACTTT | CASSSATGIDSPLHF
TRBD2 | few | TRBJ2-5 | TRBV12-3/TRBV12-4 | TGTGCCAGCAGTTCGGGGACTAGCGGGAGGGTGGAGACCCAGTACTTC | CASSSGTSGRVETQYF
. | once | TRBJ2-7 | TRBV2 | TGTGCCAGCAGTCACAGGTTAACCTACGAGCAGTACTTC | CASSHRLTYEQYF
TRBD2 | . | TRBJ2-1 | TRBV9 | TGTGCCAGCAGCGTAGGTAGCGGGGGTCGCTCCTACAATGAGCAGTTCTTC | CASSVGSGGRSYNEQFF
TRBD2 | many | TRBJ2-3 | TRBV5-5 | TGTGCCAGCAGTCTCGGGACTAGCGGATTTGATACGCAGTATTTT | CASSLGTSGFDTQYF
. | few | TRBJ2-2 | TRBV7-9 | TGTGCCAGCAGGAAATCGAACACCGGGGAGCTGTTTTTT | CASRKSNTGELFF
TRBD1 | . | TRBJ1-1 | TRBV27 | TGTGCCAGCAGTCCGTTGACAGGGATGAACACTGAAGCTTTCTTT | CASSPLTGMNTEAFF
. | few | TRBJ1-1 | TRBV7-2 | TGTGCCAGCAGCTTAGGTTCGGGACGGCCGATGAACACTGAAGCTTTCTTT | CASSLGSGRPMNTEAFF
. | few | TRBJ2-7 | TRBV6-5 | TGTGCCAGCAGCCTATGGGCTAGCGTACTCTCCTACGAGCAGTACTTC | CASSLWASVLSYEQYF
. | . | TRBJ2-3 | TRBV6-5 | TGTGCCAGCAGTTACGGAGGAGGGAGCACAGATACGCAGTATTTT | CASSYGGGSTDTQYF
. | few | TRBJ2-1 | TRBV23-1 | TGCGCCAGCAGTCAATCTCAAGGGTGGGTTTACAATGAGCAGTTCTTC | CASSQSQGWVYNEQFF
TRBD1 | . | TRBJ2-7 | TRBV6-1 | TGTGCCAGCAGTTGGACAGGGGTAGGCGAGCAGTACTTC | CASSWTGVGEQYF
. | few | TRBJ2-3 | TRBV9 | TGTGCCAGCAGCGTAGGAATTAGCAGCACAGATACGCAGTATTTT | CASSVGISSTDTQYF
. | once | TRBJ1-1 | TRBV7-9 | TGTGCCAGCAGCTTAGGGTTACCGGGGTCAGAAGCTTTCTTT | CASSLGLPGSEAFF
. | few | TRBJ2-1 | TRBV19 | TGTGCCAGTCCGTGGGGAATCTCCTACAATGAGCAGTTCTTC | CASPWGISYNEQFF
. | . | TRBJ1-2 | TRBV7-2 | TGTGCCAGCAGCTCCGAGACCGGCCTAGCTAACTATGGCTACACCTTC | CASSSETGLANYGYTF
. | . | TRBJ2-7 | TRBV10-3 | TGTGCCATCGGGCAGGTCCTCTACGAGCAGTACTTC | CAIGQVLYEQYF
. | . | TRBJ2-2 | TRBV2 | TGTGCCAGCTGGGTAGCTCCTGGTGGCGGGGAGCTGTTTTTT | CASWVAPGGGELFF
. | . | TRBJ1-2 | TRBV20-1 | TGCAGTGCTAGAGAGGGCAGGGTATATGGCTACACCTTC | CSAREGRVYGYTF
. | few | TRBJ1-1 | TRBV18 | TGTGCCAGCTCCCAGACCACCCTCAAGACTGAAGCTTTCTTT | CASSQTTLKTEAFF
TRBD1 | . | TRBJ1-5 | TRBV12-3/TRBV12-4 | TGTGCCAGCAGGGACAGGGGGGGTAGCAATCAGCCCCAGCATTTT | CASRDRGGSNQPQHF
. | few | TRBJ2-1 | TRBV6-2/TRBV6-3 | TGTGCCAGCAGTTACAGGGGGTATGAGTTCTTC | CASSYRGYEFF
. | . | TRBJ2-7 | TRBV20-1 | TGCAGTGCTATCACGGGACAACTGTACGAGCAGTACTTC | CSAITGQLYEQYF
TRBD2 | few | TRBJ2-7 | TRBV18 | TGTGCCAGCTCGAATCGGGAGGGCAGCTCCTACGAGCAGTACTTC | CASSNREGSSYEQYF
. | few | TRBJ2-7 | TRBV14 | TGTGCCAGCAGCCAAGCGTGGGGCTACGAGCAGTACTTC | CASSQAWGYEQYF
TRBD1 | few | TRBJ2-3 | TRBV30 | TGTGCCTGGAGTGTTGGGACAGGCACAGATACGCAGTATTTT | CAWSVGTGTDTQYF
. | few | TRBJ1-1 | TRBV6-5 | TGTGCCAGCAGTTACCAATGGCAGGGGTTGAACACTGAAGCTTTCTTT | CASSYQWQGLNTEAFF
. | . | TRBJ2-5 | TRBV12-3/TRBV12-4 | TGTGCCAGCAGTTATTTAGCGGAAATGCAAGAGACCCAGTACTTC | CASSYLAEMQETQYF
. | . | TRBJ1-1 | TRBV29-1 | TGCAGCGTTGTGGCTCAGCTGAACACTGAAGCTTTCTTT | CSVVAQLNTEAFF
. | few | TRBJ2-7 | TRBV28 | TGTGCCAGCAGTCCTACCCCCAGGGCAGCCGTACTGGACGAGCAGTACTTC | CASSPTPRAAVLDEQYF
TRBD1 | . | TRBJ2-1 | TRBV2 | TGTGCCAGCAGTGAAGAGGGGGCCAGCTCCTACAATGAGCAGTTCTTC | CASSEEGASSYNEQFF
TRBD2 | few | TRBJ2-5 | TRBV4-1 | TGCGCCAGCAGCCAAGAGGCGGGGGTGGAGACCCAGTACTTC | CASSQEAGVETQYF
. | . | TRBJ2-1 | TRBV12-3/TRBV12-4 | TGTGCCAGCACGATATCCAATGAGCAGTTCTTC | CASTISNEQFF
TRBD1 | . | TRBJ2-1 | TRBV4-1 | TGCGCCAGCAGCCAAGCCCCCCCGTGGGACAGGAGCTACAATGAGCAGTTCTTC | CASSQAPPWDRSYNEQFF
TRBD2 | . | TRBJ2-7 | TRBV11-2 | TGTGCCAGCAGCGGGTGGAGCGGGAGATACTACGAGCAGTACTTC | CASSGWSGRYYEQYF
TRBD2 | many | TRBJ2-7 | TRBV12-3/TRBV12-4 | TGTGCCAGCAGTCCCCGGACTAGCGAGCAGTACTTC | CASSPRTSEQYF
. | . | TRBJ2-6 | TRBV7-9 | TGTGCCAGCAGCCTAACTAGTGGGACTTTC | CASSLTSGTF
TRBD1 | few | TRBJ2-7 | TRBV19 | TGTGCCAGTAGTATAGGAGGACAGGGGGCAAACGAGCAGTACTTC | CASSIGGQGANEQYF
. | . | TRBJ2-3 | TRBV12-3/TRBV12-4 | TGTGCCAGCAGTTTAACTAGCCGGTATACGCAGTATTTT | CASSLTSRYTQYF